This is a list of T cell receptor beta chains from one sample in a study of OX40 agonist ivuxolimab in advanced cancers. TCRdb's copy holds only in-frame clones and misses some; the assay was immunoSEQ multiplex PCR. In the table there are about 74,000 clones, roughly 83% of which are singletons. The sequences come from CD4+ or CD8+ T cells sorted from blood, collected in a trial of the OX40 agonist ivuxolimab. The source is an adult with an advanced solid tumor such as melanoma, head and neck, liver or kidney cancer. Each CDR3 is given with its conserved first and last residue. The order of the fields is clone size, V gene, D gene, J gene, CDR3 DNA, CDR3 protein. D genes are given only for firm matches. Part of the rows lack a size; the others show once, few, many or a class for expanded clones.

clone_size: -
v_call: TRBV28
d_call: TRBD1
j_call: TRBJ2-1
cdr3_nt: TGTGCCAGCAGGCTGTTCCGGGACAGGGCCGGTGAGCAGTTCTTC
cdr3_aa: CASRLFRDRAGEQFF

clone_size: -
v_call: TRBV29-1
d_call: -
j_call: TRBJ2-7
cdr3_nt: TGCAGCGTTGAATTTGTCGGGACAAGATACGAGCAGTACTTC
cdr3_aa: CSVEFVGTRYEQYF

clone_size: -
v_call: TRBV29-1
d_call: -
j_call: TRBJ2-1
cdr3_nt: TGCAGCGCTGGGGGGGCAGCTTACAATGAGCAGTTCTTC
cdr3_aa: CSAGGAAYNEQFF

clone_size: once
v_call: TRBV29-1
d_call: TRBD2
j_call: TRBJ2-3
cdr3_nt: TGCAGCGTTGAAGTCACGGGGGGGCGGGCAGATACGCAGTATTTT
cdr3_aa: CSVEVTGGRADTQYF

clone_size: -
v_call: TRBV28
d_call: TRBD1
j_call: TRBJ1-3
cdr3_nt: TGTGCCAGCGGTTCAGGGGGAAGCTCTGGAAACACCATATATTTT
cdr3_aa: CASGSGGSSGNTIYF

clone_size: -
v_call: TRBV9
d_call: -
j_call: TRBJ1-1
cdr3_nt: TGTGCCAGCAGCCCCCTCGGGACTGTTTCTGAAGCTTTCTTT
cdr3_aa: CASSPLGTVSEAFF

clone_size: -
v_call: TRBV5-1
d_call: TRBD1
j_call: TRBJ1-3
cdr3_nt: TGCGCCAGCAGCCTGCGACAGGGAAACGGAAACACCATATATTTT
cdr3_aa: CASSLRQGNGNTIYF

clone_size: once
v_call: TRBV27
d_call: -
j_call: TRBJ2-1
cdr3_nt: TGTGCCAGCAGGGATACGGGACTTACCCGGCGGTGGGGCTACAATGAGCAGTTCTTC
cdr3_aa: CASRDTGLTRRWGYNEQFF

clone_size: once
v_call: TRBV9
d_call: -
j_call: TRBJ1-6
cdr3_nt: TGTGCCAGCAGCGTATTTGGGGAAGAGGGTTCACCCCTCCACTTT
cdr3_aa: CASSVFGEEGSPLHF

clone_size: -
v_call: TRBV23-1
d_call: TRBD1
j_call: TRBJ1-1
cdr3_nt: TGCGCCAGCAGTCAATCGCGGGGACAGGGTAACACTGAAGCTTTCTTT
cdr3_aa: CASSQSRGQGNTEAFF

clone_size: -
v_call: TRBV7-9
d_call: TRBD1
j_call: TRBJ2-7
cdr3_nt: TGTGCCAGCAGCCCTTCCGGGACAGCCACCTACGAGCAGTACTTC
cdr3_aa: CASSPSGTATYEQYF

clone_size: -
v_call: TRBV6-1
d_call: TRBD1
j_call: TRBJ2-7
cdr3_nt: TGTGCCAGCAGTCGTGGACAGGGGGCATCCTACGAGCAGTACTTC
cdr3_aa: CASSRGQGASYEQYF

clone_size: few
v_call: TRBV9
d_call: -
j_call: TRBJ2-3
cdr3_nt: TGTGCCAGCAGCCCCCGTCCAGGAGGCAGGGCAGATACGCAGTATTTT
cdr3_aa: CASSPRPGGRADTQYF

clone_size: once
v_call: TRBV6-6
d_call: -
j_call: TRBJ2-7
cdr3_nt: TGTGCCAGCGGTTCGGGAAGCCCCTCCTACGAGCAGTACTTC
cdr3_aa: CASGSGSPSYEQYF

clone_size: -
v_call: TRBV27
d_call: TRBD2
j_call: TRBJ2-3
cdr3_nt: TGTGCCAGCACCTCAAGGGTCCGCCTCCGGGAGGGCACAGATACGCAGTATTTT
cdr3_aa: CASTSRVRLREGTDTQYF

clone_size: few
v_call: TRBV5-1
d_call: -
j_call: TRBJ2-7
cdr3_nt: TGCGCCAGCAGCTTCGACGGGTCAGGGTCTTACGAGCAGTACTTC
cdr3_aa: CASSFDGSGSYEQYF

clone_size: -
v_call: TRBV7-9
d_call: -
j_call: TRBJ1-2
cdr3_nt: TGTGCCAGCAGCTTAATAGAAGATGGTGGCTACACCTTC
cdr3_aa: CASSLIEDGGYTF

clone_size: -
v_call: TRBV6-5
d_call: -
j_call: TRBJ2-7
cdr3_nt: TGTGCCAGCAGTTACCAAGGTGGCTACGAGCAGTACTTC
cdr3_aa: CASSYQGGYEQYF

clone_size: -
v_call: TRBV6-6
d_call: -
j_call: TRBJ2-6
cdr3_nt: TGTGCCAGCAGTTTTCGCAGCTCTGGGGCCAACGTCCTGACTTTC
cdr3_aa: CASSFRSSGANVLTF

clone_size: -
v_call: TRBV7-6
d_call: TRBD2
j_call: TRBJ2-3
cdr3_nt: TGTGCCAGCAAGGCGGGGGGGCCGGATACGCAGTATTTT
cdr3_aa: CASKAGGPDTQYF

clone_size: -
v_call: TRBV5-1
d_call: TRBD1
j_call: TRBJ2-7
cdr3_nt: TGCGCCAGCAGCCACGACTCCGGGACAGCAACCTACGAGCAGTACTTC
cdr3_aa: CASSHDSGTATYEQYF

clone_size: -
v_call: TRBV5-4
d_call: -
j_call: TRBJ1-2
cdr3_nt: TGTGCCAGCAGCTTGACCGGGACTAACTATGGCTACACCTTC
cdr3_aa: CASSLTGTNYGYTF

clone_size: once
v_call: TRBV27
d_call: -
j_call: TRBJ2-1
cdr3_nt: TGTGCCAGCAGTCCCCTGGGACACGTTACCTACAATGAGCAGTTCTTC
cdr3_aa: CASSPLGHVTYNEQFF

clone_size: -
v_call: TRBV5-4
d_call: TRBD1
j_call: TRBJ2-2
cdr3_nt: TGTGCCAGCAGCTGGCGGGACAGGGGGATCGGGGAGCTGTTTTTT
cdr3_aa: CASSWRDRGIGELFF

clone_size: -
v_call: TRBV7-3
d_call: -
j_call: TRBJ1-2
cdr3_nt: TGTGTCAGCAGCCCGGCTAATACGGTTAACGCACGCTACACCTTC
cdr3_aa: CVSSPANTVNARYTF

clone_size: -
v_call: TRBV7-3
d_call: TRBD2
j_call: TRBJ2-5
cdr3_nt: TGTGCCAGCAGTCGGGGGGGCCAAGAGACCCAGTACTTC
cdr3_aa: CASSRGGQETQYF

clone_size: -
v_call: TRBV11-1
d_call: -
j_call: TRBJ2-5
cdr3_nt: TGTGCCAGCAGCCGAGGGCAACCGGGGACCAGCCGAGGGGAGACCCAGTACTTC
cdr3_aa: CASSRGQPGTSRGETQYF

clone_size: -
v_call: TRBV11-3
d_call: TRBD2
j_call: TRBJ2-3
cdr3_nt: TGTGCCAGCAGCTCAGGACTAGCGGGGGTTGATACGCAGTATTTT
cdr3_aa: CASSSGLAGVDTQYF

clone_size: -
v_call: TRBV6-1
d_call: -
j_call: TRBJ2-7
cdr3_nt: TGTGCCAGCAGTGAACAACAGGGCTACGAGCAGTACTTC
cdr3_aa: CASSEQQGYEQYF

clone_size: -
v_call: TRBV28
d_call: -
j_call: TRBJ1-1
cdr3_nt: TGTGCCAGCATAATTATCGGACCAGCGAACACTGAAGCTTTCTTT
cdr3_aa: CASIIIGPANTEAFF

clone_size: -
v_call: TRBV7-3
d_call: TRBD1
j_call: TRBJ2-1
cdr3_nt: TGTGCCAGCAGCTTTTCCGCTGACAGGGGACATCCCAATGAGCAGTTCTTC
cdr3_aa: CASSFSADRGHPNEQFF

clone_size: -
v_call: TRBV6-1
d_call: -
j_call: TRBJ1-5
cdr3_nt: TGTGCCAGCAGTGCCGATCCGGTGGAGCCCCAGCATTTT
cdr3_aa: CASSADPVEPQHF

clone_size: -
v_call: TRBV4-3
d_call: -
j_call: TRBJ2-1
cdr3_nt: TGCGCCAGCAGCCAAGCGGTGCTAGCGTCGGTTGAGCAGTTCTTC
cdr3_aa: CASSQAVLASVEQFF